The entry below gives a single TCR beta chain sequence along with its context. Its antigen is not known. The assay was immunoSEQ multiplex PCR, and TCRdb's table has in-frame clones only and misses some. The table lists some 28,000 clones, roughly 73% of them singletons. This sample was included in a study of T cell responses to AZD1222 COVID-19 vaccine. Study context: Second doses that came at about 4 or about 12 weeks were put together.

Germline lookup yields CDR1 SEHNR and CDR2 FQNEAQ (reference sequence). V was clipped by 3 bases and J by 5 bases, with 10 bases between them. The CDR3 sequence is 13 residues long. Findings and limits, study-wide: Baseline antibody screening turned up just six seropositive AZD1222 recipients. Repertoires were obtained only post-peak T cell response. Of spike-specific TCRs, nearly half reportedly target regions left unmutated in variants.

The J gene is TRBJ1-1, the V gene TRBV7-9; unclear D gene. Sequencing used peripheral blood, obtained on day 0 of AZD1222 vaccination. The clonotype comes from an adult in good health. The CDR3 spells CASSFESTTEAFF. CDR3 DNA: TGTGCCAGCAGCTTCGAGAGTACGACTGAAGCTTTCTTT.